The next 12 T cell receptor beta chains were all read from a single sample in a study of control samples from healthy donors and cancer patients. Clones were sequenced by immunoSEQ multiplex PCR, and TCRdb holds only the in-frame ones, with some missing. The data contain about 170,000 clones, about 91% of them seen just once; the ten biggest clones take up around 5%. The source material was blood. These receptors came from a woman between 25 and 40 years old in good health.

This clone showed up just once. The V call is TRBV5-6, the J call TRBJ2-1; D remains unclear. Germline V gives CDR1 SGHDT, CDR2 YYEEEE. The CDR3 contains 11 residues. The V and J ends lost 7 bases and 6 bases respectively, with 8 bases between them. For the CDR3, the DNA is TGTGCCAGCGGGTTAAGCAATGAGCAGTTCTTC. It codes for CASGLSNEQFF.

The chain joins TRBV3-1 (or the pseudogene TRBV3-2) to TRBJ2-5; D call uncertain. V was shortened by 1 base and J by 5 bases, with 11 bases between the two germline ends. Germline CDR1 LGHDT, CDR2 YNNKEL (reference sequence). The CDR3 covers 14 residues. For the CDR3, the DNA is TGTGCCAGCAGCCAAGTCCCAATCGGGGAGACCCAGTACTTC. Amino acids: CASSQVPIGETQYF.

This chain joins TRBV15 and TRBJ1-4, with 7 bases matching TRBD1. Germline V lookup: CDR1 LNHNV, CDR2 YYDKDF (reference sequence). The V segment lost 0 bases and the J segment 4 bases; nucleotides outside the gene matches: 8. The CDR3 covers 17 residues. The CDR3 bases are TGTGCCACCAGCAGAGAGGGACAGTGGGCTTATAATGAAAAACTGTTTTTT. This encodes CATSREGQWAYNEKLFF.

V and J are TRBV29-1 and TRBJ2-3, with 8 bases identical to TRBD1. The CDR3 is 14 amino acids. V trimming: 6 bases; J trimming: 0 bases; junction bases outside the gene matches: 5. Germline CDR1 and CDR2: SQVTM and ANQGSEA. The CDR3 spells CSVVTGASTDTQYF. The CDR3 bases are TGCAGCGTGGTGACAGGGGCGAGCACAGATACGCAGTATTTT.

The rearrangement uses TRBV6-1 and TRBJ1-1; a weak D match, TRBD1 (6 bases). Trimming took 2 bases from V and 4 from J, leaving 14 bases between them. This CDR3 has 15 residues. Germline V gene data show CDR1 as MNHNS and CDR2 as SASEGT. Here the CDR3 reads CASSEPAGEATEAFF. The CDR3 nucleotides are TGTGCCAGCAGTGAACCCGCAGGGGAGGCCACTGAAGCTTTCTTT.

Remarks on this clone: A much larger clone is a single base away; this may be a read error. The rearrangement links TRBV5-1 to TRBJ1-1, with D perhaps matching TRBD1 (6 bases). The germline V gene encodes CDR1 SGHRS and CDR2 YFSETQ. Trimming took 2 bases from V and 1 from J, leaving 9 bases between them. This CDR3 is built from 14 residues. CDR3 protein: CASSLRGANTEAFF. The CDR3 DNA reads as TGCGCCAGCAGCTTAAGGGGGGCGAACACTGAAGCTTTCTTT.

This chain connects TRBV9 to TRBJ1-1, with TRBD1 identical over 7 bases. V lost 5 bases and J lost 0; bases outside the gene matches: 10. CDR1 SGDLS and CDR2 YYNGEE come from the germline V gene. The CDR3 covers 16 residues. CDR3 sequence reads: CASRDYRGGLNTEAFF. The CDR3 DNA follows: TGTGCCAGCAGGGATTACAGGGGCGGATTGAACACTGAAGCTTTCTTT.

The J gene is TRBJ1-5, the V gene TRBV19; 7 nucleotides line up with TRBD1. Germline V gene sequence: CDR1 LNHDA, CDR2 SQIVND (reference sequence). V lost 6 bases, J lost 6 bases, and 8 bases stayed unmatched. The CDR3 is 14 residues long. The CDR3 DNA sequence: TGTGCCAGTAGCCCAAGACAGGGAGGTCAGCCCCAGCATTTT. This sequence encodes CASSPRQGGQPQHF.

The V gene is TRBV27, the J gene TRBJ1-6, with D possibly TRBD1 on 6 matching bases. The CDR3 sequence is 15 residues long. The V gene lost 2 bases and the J gene lost 10 bases, with 15 bases spanning the gap. Germline values: CDR1 MNHEY, CDR2 SMNVEV (reference sequence). CDR3 residues: CASSLRTDLLSPLHF. The CDR3 region has the DNA TGTGCCAGCAGTTTAAGGACAGACCTGCTATCACCCCTCCACTTT.

The V and J genes are TRBV6-5 and TRBJ2-1; D is uncertain. V lost 8 bases and J lost 4, with 9 bases in between. This CDR3 spans 12 amino acids. CDR1 MNHEY and CDR2 SVGAGI come from the germline V gene. The DNA of the CDR3 is TGTGCCAGCTCTGGGAATTACAATGAGCAGTTCTTC. Translating it yields CASSGNYNEQFF.

Worth noting for this clone: The sample carries other DNA sequences with the same CDR3. The chain carries TRBV7-9 and TRBJ2-3; D possibly corresponds to TRBD2 (6 bases). CDR1 is SEHNR and CDR2 is FQNEAQ in the germline V gene (reference sequence). The CDR3 has 14 amino acids. Trimming removed 5 bases at V and 1 base at J, with 10 bases between. The CDR3 DNA reads as TGTGCCAGCAGCCCCGGGGGTGGCACAGATACGCAGTATTTT. As protein: CASSPGGGTDTQYF.

The chain joins TRBV5-1 to TRBJ2-4; D uncertain. The CDR3 loop spans 14 amino acids. Trimming took 2 bases from V and 8 from J, leaving 14 bases between them. The germline V gene encodes CDR1 SGHRS and CDR2 YFSETQ. CDR3 DNA sequence: TGCGCCAGCAGCTTCTCGGGCTATATGGACATTCAGTACTTC. This translates into CASSFSGYMDIQYF.